This T cell receptor (beta chain) was sequenced during a study of control samples from healthy donors and cancer patients. Clones were sequenced by immunoSEQ multiplex PCR, and TCRdb holds only the in-frame ones, with some missing. The profile shows more than 60,000 clones, under 90% of them singletons. In germline, CDR1 is ENHRY, CDR2 SYGVKD. V lost 4 bases and J lost 3, with 12 bases in between. This CDR3 contains 14 residues. This clone was seen once. The sample comprised PBMCs. V is TRBV10-3 and J is TRBJ1-2, with D perhaps matching TRBD1 (6 bases). The sequence was obtained from a woman aged 50 to 60 with colorectal cancer. The CDR3 bases are TGTGCCATCAGTGGCGGGGGGCGATACTATGGCTACACCTTC. Residues: CAISGGGRYYGYTF.